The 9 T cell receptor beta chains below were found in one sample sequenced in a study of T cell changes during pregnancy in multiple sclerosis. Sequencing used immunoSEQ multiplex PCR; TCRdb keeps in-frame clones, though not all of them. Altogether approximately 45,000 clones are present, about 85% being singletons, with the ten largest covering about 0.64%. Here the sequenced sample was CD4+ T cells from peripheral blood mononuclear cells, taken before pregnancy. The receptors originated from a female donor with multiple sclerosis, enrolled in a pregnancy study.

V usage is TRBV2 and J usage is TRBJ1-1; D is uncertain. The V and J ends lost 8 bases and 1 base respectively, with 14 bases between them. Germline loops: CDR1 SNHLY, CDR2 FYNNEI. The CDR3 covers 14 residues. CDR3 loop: CASGPEVGNTEAFF. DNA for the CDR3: TGTGCCAGCGGTCCGGAGGTTGGGAACACTGAAGCTTTCTTT.

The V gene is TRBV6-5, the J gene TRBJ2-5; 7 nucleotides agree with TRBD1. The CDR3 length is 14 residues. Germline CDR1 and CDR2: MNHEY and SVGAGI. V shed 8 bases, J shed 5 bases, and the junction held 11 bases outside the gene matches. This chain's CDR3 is CASGHNRGVETQYF. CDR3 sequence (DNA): TGTGCCAGCGGTCATAACAGGGGAGTGGAGACCCAGTACTTC.

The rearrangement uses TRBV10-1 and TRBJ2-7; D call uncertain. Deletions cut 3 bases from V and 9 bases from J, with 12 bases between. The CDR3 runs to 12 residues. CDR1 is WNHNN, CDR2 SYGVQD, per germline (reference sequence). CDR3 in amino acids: CASSDPPNVQYF. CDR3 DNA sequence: TGCGCCAGCAGTGATCCTCCTAACGTGCAGTACTTC.

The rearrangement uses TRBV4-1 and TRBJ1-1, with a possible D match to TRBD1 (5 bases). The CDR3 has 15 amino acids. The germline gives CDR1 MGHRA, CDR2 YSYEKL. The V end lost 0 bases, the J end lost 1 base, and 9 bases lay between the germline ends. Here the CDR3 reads CASSQDLRGNTEAFF. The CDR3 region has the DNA TGCGCCAGCAGCCAAGATCTTAGGGGGAACACTGAAGCTTTCTTT.

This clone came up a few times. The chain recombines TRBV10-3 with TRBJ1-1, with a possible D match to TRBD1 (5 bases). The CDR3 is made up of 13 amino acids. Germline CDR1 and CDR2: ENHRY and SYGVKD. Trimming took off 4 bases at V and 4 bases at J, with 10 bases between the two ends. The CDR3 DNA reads TGTGCCATCAGTGGGGGGACTCCCACTGAAGCTTTCTTT. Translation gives CAISGGTPTEAFF.

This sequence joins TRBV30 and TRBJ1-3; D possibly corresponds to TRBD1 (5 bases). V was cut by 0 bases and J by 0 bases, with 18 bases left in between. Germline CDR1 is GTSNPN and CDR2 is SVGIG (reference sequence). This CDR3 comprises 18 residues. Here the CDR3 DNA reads TGTGCCTGGAGTGTAGACAGATCCATTCTTTACTCTGGAAACACCATATATTTT. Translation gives CAWSVDRSILYSGNTIYF.

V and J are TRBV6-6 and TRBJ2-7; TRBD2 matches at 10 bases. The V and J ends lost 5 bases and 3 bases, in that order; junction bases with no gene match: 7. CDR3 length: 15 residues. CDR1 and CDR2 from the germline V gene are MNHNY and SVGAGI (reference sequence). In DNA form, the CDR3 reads TGTGCCAGCAGTAGCAGCGGGAGGGTAAGCTACGAGCAGTACTTC. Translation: CASSSSGRVSYEQYF.

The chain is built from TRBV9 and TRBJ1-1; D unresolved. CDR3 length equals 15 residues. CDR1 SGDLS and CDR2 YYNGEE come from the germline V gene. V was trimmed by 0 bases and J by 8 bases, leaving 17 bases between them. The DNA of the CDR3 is TGTGCCAGCAGCGTAGGGAGGGATCGGTCACCCGAAGCTTTCTTT. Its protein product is CASSVGRDRSPEAFF.

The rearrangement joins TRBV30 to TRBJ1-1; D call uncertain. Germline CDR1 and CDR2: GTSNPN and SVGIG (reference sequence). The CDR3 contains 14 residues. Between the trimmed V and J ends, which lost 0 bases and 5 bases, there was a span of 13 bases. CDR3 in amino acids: CAWSVDLGSTEAFF. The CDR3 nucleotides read TGTGCCTGGAGTGTTGACCTCGGGAGTACTGAAGCTTTCTTT.